Listed below are T cell receptor beta chains from one sample, sequenced in a study of T cells after yellow fever vaccination. TCRdb ran MiXCR on the 5' RACE reads and lists one entry per CDR3 protein. The table has about 320,000 distinct CDR3 sequences, around 4.4% seen once. This material consisted of PBMCs, taken 15 days after the yellow fever booster vaccination. All receptors come from a young man who received the YFV17D yellow fever vaccine. CDR3s include the opening cysteine and the closing phenylalanine or tryptophan. D genes are given only for firm matches. Clone size appears in some rows only: once, few, many, or a class for an expanded clone.

v_gene	d_gene	j_gene	abundance	CDR3nt	CDR3aa
TRBV9	TRBD1	TRBJ2-1	many	TGTGCCAGCAGCGTCGACGACAGGGGAACGCAGTTCTTC	CASSVDDRGTQFF
TRBV12-3/TRBV12-4	TRBD1	TRBJ2-3	many	TGTGCCAGCAGTAACACAGGGGGGAGCACAGATACGCAGTATTTT	CASSNTGGSTDTQYF
TRBV28	NA	TRBJ2-2	many	TGTGCCAGCAGTTTTCTGATAAGGCGGGTGAACACCGGGGAGCTGTTTTTT	CASSFLIRRVNTGELFF
TRBV7-2	NA	TRBJ2-3	many	TGTGCCAGCAGCCACCGGGCTACAGATACGCAGTATTTT	CASSHRATDTQYF
TRBV7-2	TRBD2	TRBJ2-3	NA	TGTGCCAGCAGCTTAGTGGGACTACTGCTGGGTCCAGATACGCAGTATTTT	CASSLVGLLLGPDTQYF
TRBV9	NA	TRBJ1-1	many	TGTGCCAGCGGACTAGGAATCAACACTGAAGCTTTCTTT	CASGLGINTEAFF
TRBV7-6	TRBD1	TRBJ1-1	NA	TGTGCCAGCAGCATGCGACAGGGGCTGAACACTGAAGCTTTCTTT	CASSMRQGLNTEAFF
TRBV5-1	NA	TRBJ2-4	few	TGCGCCAGCAGCTTGGCCTTGGACAGCCTCAACATTCAGTACTTC	CASSLALDSLNIQYF
TRBV5-6	NA	TRBJ1-4	many	TGTGCCAGCAGCTTACGGGGGTCTAATGAAAAACTGTTTTTT	CASSLRGSNEKLFF
TRBV7-2	TRBD1	TRBJ2-3	many	TGTGCCAGCAGCTTAGGTGGGACAGGGTACTTCACAGATACGCAGTATTTT	CASSLGGTGYFTDTQYF
TRBV2	NA	TRBJ2-5	few	TGTGCCAGCAGTGAATTGAAACCCCAAGAGACCCAGTACTTC	CASSELKPQETQYF
TRBV5-1	NA	TRBJ1-2	many	TGCGCCAGCAGCTCGCAGGGAGCTAACTATGGCTACACCTTC	CASSSQGANYGYTF
TRBV7-3	NA	TRBJ2-1	many	TGTGCCAGCAGCTATGAGGGTGGTTATGAGCAGTTCTTC	CASSYEGGYEQFF
TRBV14	TRBD2	TRBJ2-2	NA	TGTGCCAGCAGCCCGGGACTAGCGGGGGGGCATACCGCGAACACCGGGGAGCTGTTTTTT	CASSPGLAGGHTANTGELFF
TRBV12-3/TRBV12-4	NA	TRBJ1-6	many	TGTGCCAGCAGTTGGGGGGGACACAATTCACCCCTCCACTTT	CASSWGGHNSPLHF
TRBV6-5	TRBD2	TRBJ2-5	many	TGTGCCAGCAGTTATGGGACGGGGGGGCCATCGGAGACCCAGTACTTC	CASSYGTGGPSETQYF
TRBV7-2	NA	TRBJ1-4	NA	TGTGCCAGCAGTTCGCCTTTTAATGAAAAACTGTTTTTT	CASSSPFNEKLFF
TRBV5-1	NA	TRBJ2-7	many	TGCGCCAGCAGCTACCAACAGGGATCGGGTGAGCAGTACTTC	CASSYQQGSGEQYF
TRBV5-1	TRBD2	TRBJ2-1	many	TGCGCCAGCAGCTTGGCTAGCGGGGGGATATATGAGCAGTTCTTC	CASSLASGGIYEQFF
TRBV9	NA	TRBJ2-3	few	TGTGCCAGCAGCGTAGATCCCAACGGGGCAGATACGCAGTATTTT	CASSVDPNGADTQYF
TRBV3-1	NA	TRBJ2-7	many	TGTGCCAGCGGGGGCCAACCCTCCTACGAGCAGTACTTC	CASGGQPSYEQYF
TRBV4-1	NA	TRBJ1-6	few	TGCGCCAGCAGCCAAGGAAGCGACGGGGGTCATTACTCCTATAATTCACCCCTCCACTTT	CASSQGSDGGHYSYNSPLHF
TRBV19	NA	TRBJ1-1	many	TGTGCCAGTAGTACCGGACGGACGGTGAACACTGAAGCTTTCTTT	CASSTGRTVNTEAFF
TRBV7-8	NA	TRBJ2-5	many	TGTGCCAGCAGCTCCCGAACTCAAGAGACCCAGTACTTC	CASSSRTQETQYF
TRBV18	NA	TRBJ2-1	few	TGTGCCAGCGGACTTCGCGATCTCTCCTACAATGAGCAGTTCTTC	CASGLRDLSYNEQFF
TRBV6-6	NA	TRBJ1-1	few	TGTGCCAGCAGTTACTCAATTATCTCCGGGCAGGGCGCTGAAGCTTTCTTT	CASSYSIISGQGAEAFF
TRBV20-1	NA	TRBJ2-7	NA	TGCAGTGCTACCTACGGGGGATCATACGAGCAGTACTTC	CSATYGGSYEQYF
TRBV6-5	NA	TRBJ2-7	NA	TGTGCCAGCACCCCACAGGGACTATCCTACGAGCAGTACTTC	CASTPQGLSYEQYF
TRBV30	NA	TRBJ1-1	few	TGTGCTGCCCCCAGGGAAGCAGGCGGCAGCGCCGAAGCTTTCTTT	CAAPREAGGSAEAFF
TRBV12-3/TRBV12-4	TRBD2	TRBJ2-7	many	TGTGCCAGCAGACCGGGACTAGCGGGGGGTTTCGAGCAGTACTTC	CASRPGLAGGFEQYF
TRBV27	NA	TRBJ2-2	many	TGTGCCAGCAGTCTCCGGGCCAAAAGATCCACCGGGGAGCTGTTTTTT	CASSLRAKRSTGELFF
TRBV14	NA	TRBJ1-6	NA	TGTGCCAGCAGCCAACGGGTGGCCGCCAGCACAAATTCACCCCTCCACTTT	CASSQRVAASTNSPLHF
TRBV7-9	TRBD2	TRBJ2-7	few	TGTGCCAGCAGCTCTTCGGCTAGCGGGGATGGCTACGAGCAGTACTTC	CASSSSASGDGYEQYF
TRBV7-2	TRBD1	TRBJ1-2	NA	TGTGCCAGCAGCGGCCCGGGACAGGGGTTCGGAGGCTACACCTTC	CASSGPGQGFGGYTF
TRBV12-3/TRBV12-4	NA	TRBJ1-1	many	TGTGCCAGCAGTTTTCGACGGATAAGGAACACTGAAGCTTTCTTT	CASSFRRIRNTEAFF
TRBV5-4	NA	TRBJ1-1	NA	TGTGCCAGCAGCTTGGAAAGCCTCGCGACCACTGAAGCTTTCTTT	CASSLESLATTEAFF
TRBV11-2	TRBD2	TRBJ2-1	few	TGTGCCAGCCGTAAGGGGAGCGGGGGATCAAATGAGCAGTTCTTC	CASRKGSGGSNEQFF
TRBV9	NA	TRBJ1-2	many	TGTGCCAGCAGCCCGGGGACAATACTCGTCTATGGCTACACCTTC	CASSPGTILVYGYTF
TRBV7-2	TRBD2	TRBJ2-4	many	TGTGCCAGCAGCTTACCTAGCGGGGGTTCATACATTCAGTACTTC	CASSLPSGGSYIQYF
TRBV6-5	NA	TRBJ1-6	few	TGTGCCAGCAGTTACTTCTCTGGTTCACCCCTCCACTTT	CASSYFSGSPLHF
TRBV20-1	NA	TRBJ1-1	many	TGCAGTGCTAGAGTTCAACTGAACACTGAAGCTTTCTTT	CSARVQLNTEAFF
TRBV29-1	NA	TRBJ2-1	many	TGCAGCGGGAACCGGGGGCGGCATGAGCAGTTCTTC	CSGNRGRHEQFF
TRBV4-3	NA	TRBJ2-7	many	TGCGCCAGCAGCCAAGAAGTGACCGCCCCCTACGAGCAGTACTTC	CASSQEVTAPYEQYF
TRBV7-2	NA	TRBJ1-6	many	TGTGCCAGCAGCTTAGGACGTGGACGTTCGGAAGGTTCACCCCTCCACTTT	CASSLGRGRSEGSPLHF